This entry lists 26 T cell receptor beta chains sequenced from one sample in a study of blood T cell repertoires in COVID-19. Sequenced by immunoSEQ multiplex PCR; TCRdb stores in-frame clones only, minus some. This table has approximately 450,000 clones, 75% to 90% appearing once. The material sequenced was PBMCs or T cells enriched from blood (not recorded which). These receptor sequences come from a man aged 30 to 39 who had recovered from COVID-19.

The chain couples TRBV18 to TRBJ2-3, with unresolved D. Trimming left V 3 bases short and J 3 bases short, with 7 bases between. The CDR3 contains 13 residues. Germline-derived CDR1 and CDR2 are KGHSH and LQKENI. The CDR3 DNA reads as TGTGCCAGCTCACCCGGGTGGACAGATACGCAGTATTTT. It encodes CASSPGWTDTQYF.

The chain uses TRBV2 and TRBJ2-5; TRBD1 aligns across 9 bases. Germline V gene data show CDR1 as SNHLY and CDR2 as FYNNEI. The CDR3 is 15 residues long. The J segment lost 5 bases and the V segment lost 8 bases, leaving 12 bases of the junction unmatched. The CDR3 here is CASARTGVRRETQYF. CDR3 DNA: TGTGCCAGCGCCCGGACAGGGGTTAGGAGGGAGACCCAGTACTTC.

This chain joins TRBV28 and TRBJ2-3; 8 bases line up with TRBD2. Germline CDR1 MDHEN, CDR2 SYDVKM. Germline trimming cut 2 bases from V and 5 bases from J; bases unmatched to any gene: 9. The CDR3 consists of 16 residues. The CDR3 sequence: CASSLRYSGMLDTQYF. In DNA, the CDR3 is TGTGCCAGCAGTTTACGTTATAGCGGGATGCTAGATACGCAGTATTTT.

This chain uses TRBV6-5 with TRBJ2-1; 11 nucleotides match TRBD2. Germline CDR1 reads MNHEY; CDR2 reads SVGAGI. This CDR3 has 14 amino acids. V was pared by 10 bases and J by 7 bases, with 9 bases of the junction left unmatched. The CDR3 here is CATQTSGRRNEQFF. The CDR3 DNA reads as TGTGCCACCCAAACTAGCGGGAGAAGGAATGAGCAGTTCTTC.

This clone came up once. The V and J genes are TRBV4-1 and TRBJ2-7, with 7 bases aligning to TRBD1. From germline, CDR1 is MGHRA and CDR2 YSYEKL. The CDR3 has 15 residues. V lost 1 base to trimming and J lost 2 bases; unmatched junction nucleotides: 5. CDR3 coding DNA: TGCGCCAGCAGCCAAGCGACAGGGACCCCCTACGAGCAGTACTTC. Residues: CASSQATGTPYEQYF.

The J gene is TRBJ1-2, the V gene TRBV27; 9 nucleotides line up with TRBD1. The V segment lost 2 bases and the J segment 4 bases; nucleotides outside the gene matches: 2. The CDR3 sequence is 14 residues long. Per germline, CDR1 MNHEY and CDR2 SMNVEV (reference sequence). In DNA, the CDR3 is TGTGCCAGCAGTTTACGGGGACAGGGCTATGGCTACACCTTC. This encodes CASSLRGQGYGYTF.

This clone was seen a few times. The V call is TRBV7-8, the J call TRBJ2-2; TRBD1 is a possible D gene (6 bases). This CDR3 region has 14 residues. V lost 5 bases, J lost 6 bases, and 13 bases lay in between. Germline loops: CDR1 SGHVS, CDR2 FQNEAQ. The CDR3 coding sequence is TGTGCCAGCAGCCTACAGGGTGTCTCCGGGGAGCTGTTTTTT. Translating gives CASSLQGVSGELFF.

The chain combines TRBV18 with TRBJ1-2; D uncertain. Germline V CDR1 and CDR2: KGHSH, LQKENI. The length of the CDR3 is 14 residues. The germline V and J ends were trimmed by 3 bases and 13 bases, with 21 bases remaining between them. CDR3 protein: CASSPPPLRGERTF. CDR3 DNA sequence: TGTGCCAGCTCACCCCCACCCTTGCGGGGTGAGCGCACCTTC.

CDR3 amino acids: CASSQDRGLNTEAFF. DNA for the CDR3: TGTGCCAGCAGCCAAGACAGGGGTTTGAACACTGAAGCTTTCTTT. The chain is built from TRBV4-2 and TRBJ1-1; D possibly corresponds to TRBD1 (6 bases). Germline values: CDR1 LGHNA, CDR2 YNFKEQ. The CDR3 is 15 residues long. V lost 0 bases to trimming and J lost 0 bases, with 8 bases between them.

The chain employs TRBV30 and TRBJ1-4, with D perhaps TRBD1 (6 bases). The CDR3 loop spans 14 amino acids. Between the trimmed V and J ends, which lost 0 bases and 4 bases, there was a span of 9 bases. Germline values: CDR1 GTSNPN, CDR2 SVGIG (reference sequence). The CDR3 protein is CAWSVGGGNEKLFF. The CDR3 nucleotides read TGTGCCTGGAGTGTAGGGGGGGGTAATGAAAAACTGTTTTTT.

The CDR3 DNA is TGTGCCAGCAGTGAATATCTGACTAGCGGGAGAGCCTACGAGCAGTACTTC. It codes for CASSEYLTSGRAYEQYF. This rearrangement joins TRBV6-1 to TRBJ2-7, with 12 bases identical to TRBD2. The ends lost 2 bases at V and 2 bases at J; junction bases unmatched: 7. From germline, CDR1 is MNHNS and CDR2 SASEGT. The CDR3 loop spans 17 amino acids.

Only a few counts were recorded for this clone. The chain links TRBV7-2 to TRBJ1-2, with D possibly matching TRBD1 (5 bases). Germline CDR1 is SGHTA and CDR2 is FQGNSA. Trimming pared 5 bases from V and 3 bases from J, leaving 16 bases between. The CDR3 runs 15 residues. The CDR3 sequence is CASSPPLTAHYGYTF. The CDR3 DNA reads as TGTGCCAGCAGCCCGCCCCTGACAGCCCACTATGGCTACACCTTC.

There are a few counts of this clone. V usage is TRBV29-1 and J usage is TRBJ1-2; 7 nucleotides agree with TRBD1. This CDR3 has 13 amino acids. The ends lost 5 bases at V and 4 bases at J; junction bases unmatched: 7. Germline loops: CDR1 SQVTM, CDR2 ANQGSEA. CDR3 nucleotide sequence: TGCAGCGTTAAGAACAGGGGCTTCTATGGCTACACCTTC. Translation gives CSVKNRGFYGYTF.

The chain is built from TRBV19 and TRBJ1-5; D might be TRBD1 (6 bases). This CDR3 contains 15 residues. V gave up 5 bases and J gave up 5 bases, with 16 bases separating them. Germline loops: CDR1 LNHDA, CDR2 SQIVND (reference sequence). The CDR3 here is CASSSTGSADQPQHF. As DNA, the CDR3 is TGTGCCAGTAGTTCTACAGGGTCGGCGGATCAGCCCCAGCATTTT.

The CDR3 here is CATSRGGVSTDTQYF. CDR3 DNA sequence: TGTGCCACCAGCAGAGGGGGAGTGAGCACAGATACGCAGTATTTT. The V gene is TRBV15, the J gene TRBJ2-3; possible D gene TRBD2, 5 bases. Germline CDR1 and CDR2: LNHNV and YYDKDF (reference sequence). V was trimmed by 1 base and J by 0 bases, leaving 8 bases between them. The CDR3 contains 15 residues.

The V call is TRBV4-1, the J call TRBJ2-5, with 11 bases identical to TRBD1. This CDR3 has 15 amino acids. CDR1 and CDR2 from the germline V gene are MGHRA and YSYEKL. Trimming removed 5 bases from V and 5 bases from J; junction bases left unmatched: 7. The CDR3, as DNA: TGCGCCAGCAGCTTCCGGGACAGGGGGACGGAGACCCAGTACTTC. Translating it yields CASSFRDRGTETQYF.

This clone occurred once. The gene calls are TRBV11-1 and TRBJ2-3; 9 nucleotides match TRBD2. The CDR3 is made up of 15 amino acids. The V gene end was trimmed by 1 base and the J gene end by 2 bases; junction bases not matched to a gene: 1. From germline, CDR1 is SGHAT and CDR2 FQDESV (reference sequence). CDR3 amino acids: CASSLGGRATDTQYF. CDR3 sequence (DNA): TGTGCCAGCAGCTTAGGCGGGAGGGCCACAGATACGCAGTATTTT. Combining the CDR3 with reference TRBV11-1 and TRBJ2-3 gives the whole variable domain EAEVAQSPRYKITEKSQAVAFWCDPISGHATLYWYRQILGQGPELLVQFQDESVVDDSQLPKDRFSAERLKGVDSTLKIQPAELGDSAMYLCASSLGGRATDTQYFGPGTRLTVL.

This clone was found once. The chain employs TRBV27 and TRBJ1-5; tentative D call: TRBD1 (5 bases). Germline V lookup: CDR1 MNHEY, CDR2 SMNVEV (reference sequence). Between the trimmed V and J ends, which lost 5 bases and 3 bases, there was a span of 17 bases. This CDR3 region has 16 residues. The chain's CDR3 is CASSVIYRNDNQPQHF. The DNA of the CDR3 is TGTGCCAGCAGTGTAATTTACAGGAATGACAATCAGCCCCAGCATTTT.

The chain links TRBV7-8 to TRBJ2-7; perhaps TRBD1 as D (6 bases). The V gene lost 3 bases and the J gene lost 3 bases, with 9 bases spanning the gap. This CDR3 is built from 13 residues. Germline-derived CDR1 and CDR2 are SGHVS and FQNEAQ. CDR3: CASSFGQNYEQYF. The CDR3 DNA reads TGTGCCAGCAGCTTTGGACAGAACTACGAGCAGTACTTC.

The chain couples TRBV5-6 to TRBJ1-3, with a weak D call TRBD1 (6 bases). V lost 3 bases to trimming and J lost 4 bases, with 11 bases between them. This CDR3 has 14 residues. Germline CDR1 SGHDT, CDR2 YYEEEE. CDR3 sequence reads: CASSWDKYGNTIYF. The DNA for the CDR3 is TGTGCCAGCAGCTGGGACAAATACGGAAACACCATATATTTT.

Points on this clone: This specimen includes other DNA sequences encoding the same CDR3. The chain has TRBV18 and TRBJ2-7, with 13 positions matching TRBD2. The germline V gene has CDR1 KGHSH and CDR2 LQKENI. Trimming removed 3 bases from V and 2 bases from J; junction bases left unmatched: 1. The CDR3 contains 15 residues. The CDR3 loop is CASSPGLAGAYEQYF. As DNA, the CDR3 is TGTGCCAGCTCACCCGGACTAGCGGGGGCCTACGAGCAGTACTTC.

J is TRBJ1-4 and V is TRBV28; maybe TRBD1 (6 bases). The CDR3 has 13 residues. The ends were cut back, 7 bases at V and 4 bases at J, with 10 bases in the middle. Germline V CDR1 and CDR2: MDHEN, SYDVKM. The CDR3 reads CASKRGINEKLFF. CDR3 DNA: TGTGCCAGCAAAAGGGGGATTAATGAAAAACTGTTTTTT. The whole variable domain, filled in from reference TRBV28 and TRBJ1-4, reads DVKVTQSSRYLVKRTGEKVFLECVQDMDHENMFWYRQDPGLGLRLIYFSYDVKMKEKGDIPEGYSVSREKKERFSLILESASTNQTSMYLCASKRGINEKLFFGSGTQLSVL.

The gene calls are TRBV12-3 or TRBV12-4 and TRBJ1-4; D gene unclear. V lost 6 bases and J 4 bases, leaving 3 bases between the germline ends. This CDR3 contains 11 residues. As DNA, the CDR3 is TGTGCCAGCAGCCTTAATGAAAAACTGTTTTTT. It codes for CASSLNEKLFF.

V usage is TRBV10-2 and J usage is TRBJ2-3; possible D gene TRBD2, 6 bases. The V and J ends lost 7 bases and 0 bases respectively, with 14 bases between them. Germline V gene sequence: CDR1 WSHSY, CDR2 SAAADI. The CDR3 is 15 residues long. The DNA of the CDR3 is TGCGCCAGCACCTTTAGCGGCTATAGCACAGATACGCAGTATTTT. This encodes CASTFSGYSTDTQYF.

The chain uses TRBV5-4 and TRBJ1-6; 9 nucleotides align to TRBD1. The germline V gene has CDR1 SGHNT and CDR2 YYREEE (reference sequence). V was pared by 1 base and J by 7 bases, with 6 bases of the junction left unmatched. The CDR3 runs to 16 residues. The CDR3 sequence is CASSLRQGVFNSPLHF. The CDR3 DNA reads as TGTGCCAGCAGCTTGCGACAGGGGGTTTTCAATTCACCCCTCCACTTT. Supplemented by reference TRBV5-4 and TRBJ1-6, the full variable domain reads ETGVTQSPTHLIKTRGQQVTLRCSSQSGHNTVSWYQQALGQGPQFIFQYYREEENGRGNFPPRFSGLQFPNYSSELNVNALELDDSALYLCASSLRQGVFNSPLHFGNGTRLTVT.

This rearrangement joins TRBV5-1 to TRBJ1-1; no clear D. CDR1 and CDR2 (germline): SGHRS, YFSETQ. V was shortened by 6 bases and J by 5 bases, with 17 bases between the two germline ends. This CDR3 is built from 14 residues. The CDR3 sequence: CASTPFNTGTEAFF. The CDR3, as DNA: TGCGCCAGCACCCCTTTTAATACCGGGACTGAAGCTTTCTTT.